This TCR beta chain was retrieved from a study of molecular identifiers for immune sequencing clone quantification listed by TCRdb under 2018. Context from the whole study: For a replicate experiment, RNA from about 20,000 or 100,000 naive CD8 T cells was divided into five aliquots, of which four were sequenced. This methods study used CD8 T cells to benchmark TCR RNA copy counting and molecular-identifier clustering-based TCR repertoire sequencing (MIDCIRS). The study at large found these results: A single cell's worth of spiked-in Jurkat TCR RNA was reported detectable even among some 920,000 naive CD8 T cells. Identical TCR molecules sharing a barcode could cause highly expanded clone sizes to be underestimated. When barcode sub-clustering was left out, chimeric consensus sequences inflated TCR diversity, with chimeras reaching as high as 47%. In CMV-specific effector cells, over 99% of molecules were held by clones above 20 RNA copies, whereas under 1% of molecules were held by such clones in naive cells. Modeling indicated about 3.1 TCR RNA copies recovered per cell, compared with about 9.7 by digital PCR, which implies a capture efficiency of around 30%.

The CDR3, from cysteine to phenylalanine, totals 14 residues. The entry retains the CDR3 DNA only, 42 bases that are in frame from base 1. At the junction V is shortened by 0 bases and J by 6 bases, with 12 bases in between. Via the germline V gene (reference sequence), CDR1 is DFQATT and CDR2 SNEGSKA. On this clonotype: This receptor's antigen is unknown. Per-nucleotide qualities are absent, and no much larger clonotype sits a single base away.

The library was built by means of PCR. For sequencing, an Illumina MiSeq was employed. The Qiagen AllPrep DNA/RNA kit was used to purify total RNA. Reads from multiple sequencing runs of the same library were pooled before analysis. The authors processed their data as follows. Reads were retained only if an exact TCR constant sequence was present, and the retained reads were trimmed to 150 nt and grouped according to their 12-nt molecular barcodes. Reads in each barcode group were sub-clustered using a 15% Levenshtein threshold, and a quality-weighted consensus sequence was built for each RNA molecule. Non-functional sequences were removed, as were lower-count sequences one edit away from another. Based on fitting two negative binomial distributions, any barcode sub-cluster with under 20% of the maximum read count was discarded. TCRdb cleaned the public reads at Q25 with fastp, built clones with MiXCR and kept in-frame beta chains. Rows are unified per CDR3 protein, each entry keeping the most common DNA and genes. TCRdb's processing, not the authors' own work, is the source of the V and J calls. The sample table shows 35,000 to 45,000 distinct CDR3 sequences, and around 18% are seen once. The ten largest clones capture more than 6.5% of the sample.

Naive CD8 T cells, defined as CD8+CD4-CCR7+CD45RA+, were FACS-sorted into RLT Plus buffer on a BD FACSAria II. To compare sensitivity, a portion of naive CD8 T cell RNA was divided equally between MIDCIRS and a Smart-seq2-style 5'RACE protocol. Enrichment of CD8 T cells was done with RosetteSep CD8+ T Cell Enrichment Cocktail plus Ficoll-Paque, and ACK red cell lysis came afterward. Sequenced: naive CD8+ T cells from blood, with Jurkat cell RNA spiked in. Reading the label with the study, this specimen's cell subset or site is: FACS-sorted CD8+CD4-CCR7+CD45RA+ naive T cells. The TCR was taken from a human donor in good health. Some libraries in this study had Jurkat cell RNA spiked in. The rearranged segments are TRBV20-1 and TRBJ1-5, with no reliable assignment of the D segment. The DNA sequence follows: TGCAGTGCTAGAGATCTTAGGGATACTCAGCCCCAGCATTTT. This yields the protein CSARDLRDTQPQHF.